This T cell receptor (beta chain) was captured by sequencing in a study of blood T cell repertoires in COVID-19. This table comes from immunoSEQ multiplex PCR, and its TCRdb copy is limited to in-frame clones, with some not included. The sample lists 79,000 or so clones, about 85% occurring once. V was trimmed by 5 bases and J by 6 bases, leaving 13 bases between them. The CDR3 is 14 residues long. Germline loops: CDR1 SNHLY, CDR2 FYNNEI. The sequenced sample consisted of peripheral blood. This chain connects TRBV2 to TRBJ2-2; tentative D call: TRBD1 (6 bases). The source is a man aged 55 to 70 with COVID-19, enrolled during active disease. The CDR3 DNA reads TGTGCCAGCAGTACAGCAGGGGCGGCCGGGGAGCTGTTTTTT. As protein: CASSTAGAAGELFF.